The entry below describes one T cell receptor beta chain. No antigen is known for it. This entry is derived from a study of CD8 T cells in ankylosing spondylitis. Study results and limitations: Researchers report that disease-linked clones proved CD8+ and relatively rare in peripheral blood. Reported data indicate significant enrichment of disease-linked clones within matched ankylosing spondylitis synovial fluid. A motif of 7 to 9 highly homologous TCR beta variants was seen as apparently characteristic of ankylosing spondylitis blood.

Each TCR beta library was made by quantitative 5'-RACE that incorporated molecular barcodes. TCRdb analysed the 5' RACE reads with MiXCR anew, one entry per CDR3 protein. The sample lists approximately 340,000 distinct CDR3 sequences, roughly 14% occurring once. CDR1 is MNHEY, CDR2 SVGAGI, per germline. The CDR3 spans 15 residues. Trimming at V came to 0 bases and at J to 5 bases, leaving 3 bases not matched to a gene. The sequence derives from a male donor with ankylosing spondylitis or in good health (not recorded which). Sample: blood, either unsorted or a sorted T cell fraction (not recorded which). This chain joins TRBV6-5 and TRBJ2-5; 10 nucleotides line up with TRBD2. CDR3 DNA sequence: TGTGCCAGCAGTTACTCTCTAGCGGGAGATGAGACCCAGTACTTC. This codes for CASSYSLAGDETQYF.